The rows below give T cell receptor beta chains drawn from one sample of a study of T cells in narcolepsy. Sequencing used immunoSEQ multiplex PCR; TCRdb keeps in-frame clones, though not all of them. The sample has over 25,000 clones, approximately 80% seen once. Sample: CD45RA- memory CD4+ T cells from PBMCs. The receptors stem from a human donor with narcolepsy. Each CDR3 is given with its conserved first and last residue. The D gene is left open where the match is weak. Clone size is shown for a subset of rows, as once, few, many or a class of expanded clone.

CDR3 length | D gene | V gene | clone size | CDR3 protein
12 | - | TRBV11-2 | - | CASRTGRETQYF
12 | - | TRBV2 | - | CASSGFRQPQHF
15 | TRBD2 | TRBV27 | - | CASSLLAGHYNEQFF
13 | - | TRBV6-5 | - | CASSEVRRNEQYF
15 | TRBD1 | TRBV6-5 | - | CASSRGQGQREKLFF
17 | TRBD2 | TRBV6-4 | - | CASSDSRSGGGGNEQFF
14 | TRBD1 | TRBV18 | - | CASSAGTGGYEQYF
13 | - | TRBV18 | - | CASEDSGTGELFF
12 | TRBD2 | TRBV29-1 | - | CSAGGGPETQYF
13 | - | TRBV18 | - | CASSKSENTEAFF
15 | TRBD1 | TRBV6-4 | - | CASSADRATHNEQFF
11 | - | TRBV19 | - | CASSFSREQFF
14 | - | TRBV9 | - | CASSGRLGTGELFF
17 | TRBD2 | TRBV28 | few | CASRSRTSGGAGETQYF
15 | - | TRBV4-2 | - | CASSQLLASDYEQYF
15 | TRBD1 | TRBV11-2 | - | CASSSIRTGGNTIYF
12 | TRBD2 | TRBV30 | - | CASSGGSETQYF
15 | - | TRBV5-1 | - | CASSLVSAMNTEAFF
15 | TRBD1 | TRBV25-1 | - | CASSEDGTGKTEAFF
13 | - | TRBV2 | - | CASSESPAAEAFF
16 | - | TRBV19 | - | CASSDPSGPTNEKLFF
12 | - | TRBV6-5 | - | CASSQSDYGYTF
17 | - | TRBV7-6 | few | CASSLRSWGTGNTEAFF
19 | TRBD2 | TRBV6-1 | few | CASSERSSGGAWSTDTQYF
20 | - | TRBV1 | - | CTSSQDEPLRAGGPTDTQYF
12 | - | TRBV11-2 | - | CASSLAGEGYTF
16 | TRBD1 | TRBV11-2 | once | CASSLTGTGTNQPQHF
15 | - | TRBV27 | - | CASSPTLRTVNEQFF
16 | - | TRBV6-6 | few | CASTFRGSASTDTQYF
14 | TRBD2 | TRBV7-6 | - | CASSLTGGPVEQFF
11 | - | TRBV7-9 | - | CASSTFREQFF